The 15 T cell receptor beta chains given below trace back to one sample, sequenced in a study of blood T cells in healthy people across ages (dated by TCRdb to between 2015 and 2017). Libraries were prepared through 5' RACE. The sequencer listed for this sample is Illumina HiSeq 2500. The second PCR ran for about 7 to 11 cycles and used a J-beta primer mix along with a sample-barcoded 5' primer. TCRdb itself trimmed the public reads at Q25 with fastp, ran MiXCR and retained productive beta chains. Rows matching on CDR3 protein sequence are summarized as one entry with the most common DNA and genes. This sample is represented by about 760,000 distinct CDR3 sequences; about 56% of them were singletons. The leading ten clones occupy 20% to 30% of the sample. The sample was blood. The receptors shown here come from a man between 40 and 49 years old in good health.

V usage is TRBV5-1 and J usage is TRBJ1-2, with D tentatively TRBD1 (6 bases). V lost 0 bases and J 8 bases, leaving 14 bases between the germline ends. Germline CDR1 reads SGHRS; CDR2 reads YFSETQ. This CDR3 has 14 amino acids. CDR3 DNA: TGCGCCAGCAGCTTGGCCAGGAGACAGGTGGGCTACACCTTC. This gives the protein CASSLARRQVGYTF.

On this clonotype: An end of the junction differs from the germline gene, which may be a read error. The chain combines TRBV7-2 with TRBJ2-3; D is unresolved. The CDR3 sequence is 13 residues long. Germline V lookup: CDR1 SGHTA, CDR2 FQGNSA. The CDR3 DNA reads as TGTGCCAGCAGCCCCGACCCCACAGATACGCGGTATTTT. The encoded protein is CASSPDPTDTRYF. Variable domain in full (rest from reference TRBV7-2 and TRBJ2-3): GAGVSQSPSNKVTEKGKDVELRCDPISGHTALYWYRQSLGQGLEFLIYFQGNSAPDKSGLPSDRFSAERTGGSVSTLTIQRTQQEDSAVYLCASSPDPTDTRYFGPGTRLTVL.

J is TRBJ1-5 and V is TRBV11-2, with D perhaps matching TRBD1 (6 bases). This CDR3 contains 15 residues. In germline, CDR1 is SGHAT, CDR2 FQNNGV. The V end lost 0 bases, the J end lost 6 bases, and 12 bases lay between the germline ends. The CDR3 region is CASSLEGGSGQPQHF. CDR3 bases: TGTGCCAGCAGCTTAGAAGGGGGGTCGGGTCAGCCCCAGCATTTT.

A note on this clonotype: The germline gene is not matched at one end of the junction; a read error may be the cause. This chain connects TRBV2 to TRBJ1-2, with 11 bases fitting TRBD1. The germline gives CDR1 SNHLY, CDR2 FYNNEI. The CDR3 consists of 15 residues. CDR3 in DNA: TGTGCCAGCAGTGTGGGACAGGGGGAATTCTATGGCTACGCCTTC. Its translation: CASSVGQGEFYGYAF.

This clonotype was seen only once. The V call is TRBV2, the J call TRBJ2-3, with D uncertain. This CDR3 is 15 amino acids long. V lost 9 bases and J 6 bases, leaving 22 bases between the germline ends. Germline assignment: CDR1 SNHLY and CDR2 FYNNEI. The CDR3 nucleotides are TGTGCCAGTAGTTCCGACTTCCCCATGGGCGATACGCAGTATTTT. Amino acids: CASSSDFPMGDTQYF.

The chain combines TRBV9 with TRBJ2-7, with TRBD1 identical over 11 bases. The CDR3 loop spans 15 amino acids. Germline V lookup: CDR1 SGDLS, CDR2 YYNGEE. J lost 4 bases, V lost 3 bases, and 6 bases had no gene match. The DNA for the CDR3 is TGTGCCAGCAGCGCTGGACAGGGGGCGTATTACGAGCAGTACTTC. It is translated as CASSAGQGAYYEQYF.

The CDR3 loop reads CASSFQGTRGANVLTF. The CDR3 bases are TGTGCCAGCAGTTTTCAGGGGACGAGGGGGGCCAACGTCCTGACTTTC. The chain combines TRBV12-3 or TRBV12-4 with TRBJ2-6, with a possible D match to TRBD1 (6 bases). Trimming cost V 3 bases and J 4 bases, with 13 bases left between them. There are 16 residues in the CDR3.

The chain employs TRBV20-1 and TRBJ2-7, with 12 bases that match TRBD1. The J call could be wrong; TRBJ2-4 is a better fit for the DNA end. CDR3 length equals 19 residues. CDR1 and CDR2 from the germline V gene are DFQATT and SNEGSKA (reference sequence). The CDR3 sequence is CSARSAVGQGAGILNIQYF. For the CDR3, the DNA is TGCAGTGCTAGATCCGCCGTGGGACAGGGGGCTGGTATTTTGAACATTCAGTACTTC.

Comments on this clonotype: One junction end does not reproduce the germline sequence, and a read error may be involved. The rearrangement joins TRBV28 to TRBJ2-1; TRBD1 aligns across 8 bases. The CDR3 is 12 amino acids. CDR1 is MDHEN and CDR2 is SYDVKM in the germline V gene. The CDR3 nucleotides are TGTGCCTGCAGGGGGCCGATGGTCGAGCAGTTCTTC. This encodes CACRGPMVEQFF.

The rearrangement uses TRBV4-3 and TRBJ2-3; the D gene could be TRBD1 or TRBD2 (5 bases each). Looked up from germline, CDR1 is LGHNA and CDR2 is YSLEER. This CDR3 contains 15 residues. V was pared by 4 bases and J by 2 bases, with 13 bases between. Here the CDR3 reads CASSRQRDPTDTQYF. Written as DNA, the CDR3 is TGCGCCAGCAGCCGACAAAGGGACCCCACAGATACGCAGTATTTT.

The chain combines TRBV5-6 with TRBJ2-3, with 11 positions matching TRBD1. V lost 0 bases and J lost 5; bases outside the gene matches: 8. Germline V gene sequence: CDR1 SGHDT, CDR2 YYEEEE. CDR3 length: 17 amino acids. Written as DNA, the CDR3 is TGTGCCAGCAGCTTGGCCCCCTGGACAGGGGGCGGAGATACGCAGTATTTT. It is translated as CASSLAPWTGGGDTQYF. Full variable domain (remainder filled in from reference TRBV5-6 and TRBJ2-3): DAGVTQSPTHLIKTRGQQVTLRCSPKSGHDTVSWYQQALGQGPQFIFQYYEEEERQRGNFPDRFSGHQFPNYSSELNVNALLLGDSALYLCASSLAPWTGGGDTQYFGPGTRLTVL.

The CDR3 is CASSSFGQGGETQYF. CDR3 nucleotides: TGTGCCAGCAGCTCGTTCGGGCAGGGTGGAGAGACCCAGTACTTC. The V and J genes are TRBV7-8 and TRBJ2-5; tentative D call: TRBD1 (5 bases). The CDR3 spans 15 residues. The V end lost 4 bases, the J end lost 4 bases, and 16 bases lay between the germline ends. Germline V gene lookup returns CDR1 SGHVS and CDR2 FQNEAQ.

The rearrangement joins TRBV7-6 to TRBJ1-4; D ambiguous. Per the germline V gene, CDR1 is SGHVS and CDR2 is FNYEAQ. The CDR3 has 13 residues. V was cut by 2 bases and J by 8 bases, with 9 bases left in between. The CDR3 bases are TGTGCCAGCAGCTTATCGTGGTCGGAAAAACTGTTTTTT. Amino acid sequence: CASSLSWSEKLFF. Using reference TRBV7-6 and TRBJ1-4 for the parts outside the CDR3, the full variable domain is GAGVSQSPRYKVTKRGQDVALRCDPISGHVSLYWYRQALGQGPEFLTYFNYEAQQDKSGLPNDRFSAERPEGSISTLTIQRTEQRDSAMYRCASSLSWSEKLFFGSGTQLSVL.

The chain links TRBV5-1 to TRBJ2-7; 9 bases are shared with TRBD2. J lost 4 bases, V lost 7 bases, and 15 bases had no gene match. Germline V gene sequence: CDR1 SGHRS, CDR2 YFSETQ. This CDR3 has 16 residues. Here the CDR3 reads CASHAGGPAGGYEQYF. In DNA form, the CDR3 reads TGCGCCAGCCACGCTGGAGGTCCTGCGGGAGGGTACGAGCAGTACTTC.

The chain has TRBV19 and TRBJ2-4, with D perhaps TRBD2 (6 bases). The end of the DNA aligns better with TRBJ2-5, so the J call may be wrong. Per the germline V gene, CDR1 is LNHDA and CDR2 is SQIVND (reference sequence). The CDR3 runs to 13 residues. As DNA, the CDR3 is TGTGCCAGTAGTAGATCCGGGAGCGAGACCCAGTACTTC. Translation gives CASSRSGSETQYF.